Listed here is a single TCR beta chain. CDR1 and CDR2 (germline): SEHNR, FQNEAQ (reference sequence). With V trimmed by 1 base and J by 8 bases, 7 bases remained unmatched. The CDR3 runs 15 residues. This entry belongs to a study of sequential checkpoint blockade in melanoma. Overall study: Randomization was 1:1 between first-line nivolumab→ipilimumab and ipilimumab→nivolumab. Each arm's sequence ended with maintenance nivolumab.

Indicated treatment: randomized to nivolumab then ipilimumab (arm A) or the reverse (arm B). Patients had received no earlier DNA-damaging chemotherapy. Live CD3+CD8+ CD19− CD56− cells were sorted from PBMCs. Generated by immunoSEQ multiplex PCR, the TCRdb table keeps only in-frame clones and is missing some. Among tens of thousands of clones, under 85% were seen once, and the ten largest hold less than 20%. Sample: CD8+ T cells sorted from blood (inferred from file names), taken from a patient given nivolumab and ipilimumab in sequence. This chain joins TRBV7-9 and TRBJ1-2; 10 bases line up with TRBD1. The source is a human donor with melanoma. The CDR3 DNA is TGTGCCAGCAGCTTAGATGGGACAGGGGTCTACGGCTACACCTTC. This translates into CASSLDGTGVYGYTF.